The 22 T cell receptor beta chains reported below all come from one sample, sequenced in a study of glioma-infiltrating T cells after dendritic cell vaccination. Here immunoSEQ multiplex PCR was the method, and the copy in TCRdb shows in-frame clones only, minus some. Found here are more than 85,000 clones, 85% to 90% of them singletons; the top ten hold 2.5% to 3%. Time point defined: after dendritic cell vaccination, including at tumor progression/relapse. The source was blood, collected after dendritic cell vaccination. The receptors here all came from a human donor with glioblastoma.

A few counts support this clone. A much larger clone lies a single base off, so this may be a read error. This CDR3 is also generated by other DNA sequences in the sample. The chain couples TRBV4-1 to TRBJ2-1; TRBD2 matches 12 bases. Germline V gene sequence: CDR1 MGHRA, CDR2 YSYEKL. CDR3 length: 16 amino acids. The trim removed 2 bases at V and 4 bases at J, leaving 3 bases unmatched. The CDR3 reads CASSQSSGGDYNEQFF. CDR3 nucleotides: TGCGCCAGCAGCCAATCTAGCGGGGGGGATTACAATGAGCAGTTCTTC.

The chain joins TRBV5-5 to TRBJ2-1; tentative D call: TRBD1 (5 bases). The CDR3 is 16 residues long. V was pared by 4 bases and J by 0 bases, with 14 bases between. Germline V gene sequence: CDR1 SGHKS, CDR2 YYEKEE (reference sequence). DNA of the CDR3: TGTGCCAGCAGCCAAGGGGTCGAGGTCTCCTACAATGAGCAGTTCTTC. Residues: CASSQGVEVSYNEQFF.

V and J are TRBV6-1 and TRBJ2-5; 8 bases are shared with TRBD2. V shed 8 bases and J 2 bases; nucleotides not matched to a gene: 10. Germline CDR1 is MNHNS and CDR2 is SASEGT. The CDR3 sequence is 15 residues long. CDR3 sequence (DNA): TGTGCCAGCGGTATGGGTTTAGCGGGGCAAGAGACCCAGTACTTC. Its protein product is CASGMGLAGQETQYF.

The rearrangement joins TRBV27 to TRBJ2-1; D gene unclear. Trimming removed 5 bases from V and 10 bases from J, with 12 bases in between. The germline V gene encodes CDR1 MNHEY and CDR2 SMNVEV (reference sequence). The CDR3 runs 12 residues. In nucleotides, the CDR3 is TGTGCCAGCAGTCCCCTCTTCGGGGAGCAGTTCTTC. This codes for CASSPLFGEQFF.

This CDR3 reads CASRRRDTYGYTF. DNA for the CDR3: TGTGCCAGCCGAAGACGGGACACCTATGGCTACACCTTC. The chain carries TRBV27 and TRBJ1-2; TRBD1 might be the D (6 bases). V gave up 8 bases and J gave up 4 bases, with 14 bases separating them. Germline assignment: CDR1 MNHEY and CDR2 SMNVEV (reference sequence). This CDR3 spans 13 amino acids.

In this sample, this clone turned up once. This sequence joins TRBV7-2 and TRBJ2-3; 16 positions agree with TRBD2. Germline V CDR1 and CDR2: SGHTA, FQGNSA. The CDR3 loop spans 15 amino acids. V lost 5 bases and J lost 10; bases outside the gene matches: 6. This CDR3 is CASSPGLAGGPAQYF. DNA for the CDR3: TGTGCCAGCAGCCCGGGACTAGCGGGGGGGCCCGCGCAGTATTTT.

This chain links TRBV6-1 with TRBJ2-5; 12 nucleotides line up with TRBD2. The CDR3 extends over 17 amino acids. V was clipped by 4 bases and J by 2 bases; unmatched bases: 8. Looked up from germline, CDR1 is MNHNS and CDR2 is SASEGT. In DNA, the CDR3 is TGTGCCAGCAGTGGGTCGACTAGCGGGGGCCGACAAGAGACCCAGTACTTC. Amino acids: CASSGSTSGGRQETQYF.

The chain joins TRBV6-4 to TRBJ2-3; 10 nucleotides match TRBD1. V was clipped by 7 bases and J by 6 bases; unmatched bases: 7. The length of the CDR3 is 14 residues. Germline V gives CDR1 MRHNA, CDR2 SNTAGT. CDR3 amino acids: CASILRQGADTQYF. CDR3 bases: TGTGCCAGCATCCTCAGACAGGGGGCGGATACGCAGTATTTT.

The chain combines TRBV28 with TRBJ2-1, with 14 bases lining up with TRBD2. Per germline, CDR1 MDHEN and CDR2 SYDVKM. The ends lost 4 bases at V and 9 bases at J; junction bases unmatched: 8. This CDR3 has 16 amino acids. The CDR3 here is CASSSPGTSGSTEQFF. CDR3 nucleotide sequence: TGTGCCAGCAGTTCCCCCGGGACTAGCGGGAGCACTGAGCAGTTCTTC.

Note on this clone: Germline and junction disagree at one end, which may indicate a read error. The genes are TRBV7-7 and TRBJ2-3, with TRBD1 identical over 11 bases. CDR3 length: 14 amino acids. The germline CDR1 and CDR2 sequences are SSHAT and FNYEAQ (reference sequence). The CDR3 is CASSSGQGADTQYF. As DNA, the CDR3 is TGTGCTAGCAGCTCGGGACAGGGGGCAGATACGCAGTATTTT.

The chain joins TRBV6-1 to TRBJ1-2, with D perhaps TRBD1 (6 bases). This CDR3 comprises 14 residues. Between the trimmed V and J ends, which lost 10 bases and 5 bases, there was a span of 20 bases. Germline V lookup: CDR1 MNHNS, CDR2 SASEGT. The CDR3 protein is CATYPQGVGYGYTF. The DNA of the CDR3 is TGTGCCACGTACCCACAGGGTGTGGGGTATGGCTACACCTTC.

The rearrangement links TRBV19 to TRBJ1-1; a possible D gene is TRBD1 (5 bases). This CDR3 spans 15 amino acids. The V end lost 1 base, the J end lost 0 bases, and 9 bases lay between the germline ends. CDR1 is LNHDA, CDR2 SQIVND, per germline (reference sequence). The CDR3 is CASSIGGRLNTEAFF. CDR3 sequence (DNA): TGTGCCAGTAGTATAGGGGGCAGATTGAACACTGAAGCTTTCTTT.

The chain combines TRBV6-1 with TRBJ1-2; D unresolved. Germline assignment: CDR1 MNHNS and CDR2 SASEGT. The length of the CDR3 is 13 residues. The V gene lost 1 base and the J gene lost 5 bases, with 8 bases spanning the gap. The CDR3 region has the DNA TGTGCCAGCAGTGAAGGAACAGCTTATGGCTACACCTTC. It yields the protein CASSEGTAYGYTF.

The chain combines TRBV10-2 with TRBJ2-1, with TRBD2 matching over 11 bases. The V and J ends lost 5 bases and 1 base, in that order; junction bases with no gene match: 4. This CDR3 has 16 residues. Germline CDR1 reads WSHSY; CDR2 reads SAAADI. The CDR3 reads CASSSLAGESYNEQFF. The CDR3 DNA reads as TGCGCCAGCAGTTCACTAGCGGGGGAGTCCTACAATGAGCAGTTCTTC.

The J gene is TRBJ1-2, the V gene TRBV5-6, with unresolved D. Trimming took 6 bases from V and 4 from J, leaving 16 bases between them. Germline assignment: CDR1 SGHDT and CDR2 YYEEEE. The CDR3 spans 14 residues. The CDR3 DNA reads TGTGCCAGCACCCCACCGGGAGGATTCTATGGCTACACCTTC. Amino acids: CASTPPGGFYGYTF.

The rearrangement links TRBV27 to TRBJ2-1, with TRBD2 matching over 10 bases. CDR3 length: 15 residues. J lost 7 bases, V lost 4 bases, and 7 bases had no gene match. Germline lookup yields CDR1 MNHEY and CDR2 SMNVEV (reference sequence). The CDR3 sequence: CASSSIAGGGNEQFF. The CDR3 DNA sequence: TGTGCCAGCAGTTCCATAGCGGGGGGCGGGAATGAGCAGTTCTTC.

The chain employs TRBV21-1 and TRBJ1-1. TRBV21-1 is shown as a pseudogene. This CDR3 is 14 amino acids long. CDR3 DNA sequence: TGTGCCAGCAGCATCAACGGGGGGCGGACTGAAGCTTTCTTT. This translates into CASSINGGRTEAFF.

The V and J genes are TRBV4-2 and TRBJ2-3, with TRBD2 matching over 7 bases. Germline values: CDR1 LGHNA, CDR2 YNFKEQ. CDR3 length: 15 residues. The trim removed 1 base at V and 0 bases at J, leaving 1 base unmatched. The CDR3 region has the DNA TGTGCCAGCAGCCAAGGAGCGGGGAGCACAGATACGCAGTATTTT. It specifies CASSQGAGSTDTQYF.

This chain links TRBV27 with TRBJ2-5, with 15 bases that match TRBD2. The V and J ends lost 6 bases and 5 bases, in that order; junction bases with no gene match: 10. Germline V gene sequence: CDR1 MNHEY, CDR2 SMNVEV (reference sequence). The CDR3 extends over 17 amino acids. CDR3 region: CASSRTSGRAMSETQYF. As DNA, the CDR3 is TGTGCCAGCAGCCGGACTAGCGGGAGGGCCATGTCGGAGACCCAGTACTTC.

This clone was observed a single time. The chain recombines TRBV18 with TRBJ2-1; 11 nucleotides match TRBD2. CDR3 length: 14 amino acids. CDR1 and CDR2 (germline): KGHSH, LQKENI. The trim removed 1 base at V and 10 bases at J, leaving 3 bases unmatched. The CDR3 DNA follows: TGTGCCAGCTCACCACTAGCGGGGGGGGACGAGCAGTTCTTC. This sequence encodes CASSPLAGGDEQFF.

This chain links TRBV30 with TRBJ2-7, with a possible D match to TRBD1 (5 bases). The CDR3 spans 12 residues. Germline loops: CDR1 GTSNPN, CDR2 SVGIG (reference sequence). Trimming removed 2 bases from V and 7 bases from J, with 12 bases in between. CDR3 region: CAWSPSGWEQYF. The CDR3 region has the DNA TGTGCCTGGAGTCCTTCAGGGTGGGAGCAGTACTTC.

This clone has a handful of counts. The CDR3 bases are TGTGCCAGCAGCCCCCCCGGACAGAACACTGAAGCTTTCTTT. Its protein product is CASSPPGQNTEAFF. This sequence joins TRBV7-9 and TRBJ1-1, with D tentatively TRBD1 (5 bases). This CDR3 contains 14 residues. Trimming removed 5 bases at V and 1 base at J, with 11 bases between. Germline V gene lookup returns CDR1 SEHNR and CDR2 FQNEAQ (reference sequence).